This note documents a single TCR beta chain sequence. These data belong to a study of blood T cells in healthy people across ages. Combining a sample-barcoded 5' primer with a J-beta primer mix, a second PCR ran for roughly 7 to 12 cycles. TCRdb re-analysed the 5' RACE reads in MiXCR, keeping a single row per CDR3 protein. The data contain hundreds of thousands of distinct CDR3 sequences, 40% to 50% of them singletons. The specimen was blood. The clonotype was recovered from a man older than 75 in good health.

Written as DNA, the CDR3 is TGTGCCAGCCAATCGTGGGGACAAGAGACCCAGTACTTC. It specifies CASQSWGQETQYF. The chain has TRBV7-9 and TRBJ2-5; D not certain. The CDR3 loop spans 13 amino acids. Germline loops: CDR1 SEHNR, CDR2 FQNEAQ (reference sequence). The germline V and J ends were trimmed by 8 bases and 2 bases, with 12 bases remaining between them.